The 24 T cell receptor beta chains below come from one sample, sequenced in a study of monozygotic twins with inflammatory bowel disease. From the 5' RACE reads, TCRdb lists one entry per CDR3 protein and no DNA. Its listing shows about 300,000 distinct CDR3 sequences. Sequencing was carried out using blood. Source of these receptors: a human donor with ulcerative colitis or Crohn's disease, or a healthy co-twin of an affected twin (not recorded which).

V usage is TRBV28 and J usage is TRBJ2-7; the D call of TRBD2 rests on TCRdb alone, since no DNA is present to check it. The CDR3 sequence is 14 residues long. Per the germline V gene, CDR1 is MDHEN and CDR2 is SYDVKM. CDR3 loop: CASRQAGGTYEQYF. Using reference TRBV28 and TRBJ2-7 for the parts outside the CDR3, the full variable domain is DVKVTQSSRYLVKRTGEKVFLECVQDMDHENMFWYRQDPGLGLRLIYFSYDVKMKEKGDIPEGYSVSREKKERFSLILESASTNQTSMYLCASRQAGGTYEQYFGPGTRLTVT.

The chain joins TRBV4-3 to TRBJ1-1. Per germline, CDR1 LGHNA and CDR2 YSLEER. The CDR3 consists of 14 residues. CDR3 residues: CASSQKGGWTEAFF.

This chain connects TRBV30 to TRBJ1-4; TCRdb names TRBD1, which stays unverified in the absence of DNA. Germline V gene sequence: CDR1 GTSNPN, CDR2 SVGIG (reference sequence). The CDR3 runs 15 residues. CDR3 amino acids: CAWSPTGRTNEKLFF.

The genes are TRBV18 and TRBJ2-7; TCRdb's assignment of TRBD2 cannot be checked, as there is no DNA. The germline V gene has CDR1 KGHSH and CDR2 LQKENI. The CDR3 totals 15 residues. The chain's CDR3 is CASSADPTRQREQYF. Complete variable domain (other parts from reference TRBV18 and TRBJ2-7): NAGVMQNPRHLVRRRGQEARLRCSPMKGHSHVYWYRQLPEEGLKFMVYLQKENIIDESGMPKERFSAEFPKEGPSILRIQQVVRGDSAAYFCASSADPTRQREQYFGPGTRLTVT.

V usage is TRBV2 and J usage is TRBJ1-6. Germline V lookup: CDR1 SNHLY, CDR2 FYNNEI. The CDR3 spans 17 residues. This chain's CDR3 is CASDKDVESSYNSPLHF.

J is TRBJ1-1 and V is TRBV20-1; with no DNA, the TCRdb D assignment of TRBD1 cannot be verified. CDR1 is DFQATT, CDR2 SNEGSKA, per germline (reference sequence). CDR3 size: 12 residues. The CDR3 is CSAKQVVNKAFF.

The CDR3 is CASSVGGLAYEQYF. The rearrangement uses TRBV9 and TRBJ2-7. Looked up from germline, CDR1 is SGDLS and CDR2 is YYNGEE. The CDR3 runs to 14 residues.

The chain couples TRBV29-1 to TRBJ1-1; TCRdb returns TRBD1, unconfirmable since there is no DNA. The germline gives CDR1 SQVTM, CDR2 ANQGSEA. CDR3 length equals 14 residues. The CDR3 reads CSVGTGGINTEAFF.

This chain joins TRBV5-5 and TRBJ2-2; TCRdb indicates TRBD1, and absent DNA this call remains unverified. CDR1 and CDR2 from the germline V gene are SGHKS and YYEKEE (reference sequence). The CDR3 has 16 residues. The CDR3 protein is CASSSNRGLSPGELFF. Together with reference TRBV5-5 and TRBJ2-2, the CDR3 gives the full variable domain: DAGVTQSPTHLIKTRGQQVTLRCSPISGHKSVSWYQQVLGQGPQFIFQYYEKEERGRGNFPDRFSARQFPNYSSELNVNALLLGDSALYLCASSSNRGLSPGELFFGEGSRLTVL.

The chain recombines TRBV5-6 with TRBJ1-1. The CDR3 is 14 amino acids. From germline, CDR1 is SGHDT and CDR2 YYEEEE. This CDR3 reads CASSFRARNTEAFF.

This chain uses TRBV5-4 with TRBJ2-5; TCRdb returns TRBD1, unconfirmable since there is no DNA. Germline V gene lookup returns CDR1 SGHNT and CDR2 YYREEE (reference sequence). There are 14 residues in the CDR3. The CDR3 sequence: CASTAGVVQETQYF.

The chain joins TRBV3-1 to TRBJ1-2; TCRdb indicates TRBD1, and absent DNA this call remains unverified. Germline V gene lookup returns CDR1 LGHDT and CDR2 YNNKEL (reference sequence). The CDR3 consists of 14 residues. The CDR3: CASSLRGKDYGYTF.

The V gene is TRBV6-5, the J gene TRBJ1-2. The CDR3 contains 13 residues. Germline V gene data show CDR1 as MNHEY and CDR2 as SVGAGI. CDR3 sequence: CASSYRANYGYTF.

CDR3 in amino acids: CASSPGQGKFGELFF. The V and J genes are TRBV18 and TRBJ2-2; absent DNA, TCRdb's TRBD1 call cannot be checked. Germline CDR1 and CDR2: KGHSH and LQKENI. This CDR3 contains 15 residues.

CDR3 residues: CASSVSGTGNQPQHF. The genes are TRBV7-3 and TRBJ1-5; TCRdb proposes TRBD1, but this gene call is untestable without DNA. The CDR3 contains 15 residues. Germline CDR1 is SGHTA and CDR2 is FQGTGA.

The CDR3 loop is CSANGATGLEYEQYF. This rearrangement joins TRBV20-1 to TRBJ2-7; no DNA is available, so the TRBD1 call from TCRdb remains unchecked. The CDR3 contains 15 residues. In germline, CDR1 is DFQATT, CDR2 SNEGSKA (reference sequence).

The V gene is TRBV5-4, the J gene TRBJ2-2. This CDR3 has 14 amino acids. CDR1 and CDR2 (germline): SGHNT, YYREEE (reference sequence). The CDR3 sequence: CASSLWRTAGELFF.

The V gene is TRBV6-1, the J gene TRBJ2-5; the D call of TRBD1 rests on TCRdb alone, since no DNA is present to check it. Per the germline V gene, CDR1 is MNHNS and CDR2 is SASEGT. The CDR3 is 15 amino acids. The CDR3 is CASRRTTGGGETQYF.

The gene calls are TRBV2 and TRBJ2-5; TCRdb picks TRBD1, but there is no DNA to check that call. The CDR3 is 15 residues long. Germline V gene data show CDR1 as SNHLY and CDR2 as FYNNEI. CDR3 loop: CASRRVAQGKETQYF.

The chain links TRBV28 to TRBJ2-1; TCRdb's assignment of TRBD2 cannot be checked, as there is no DNA. The germline CDR1 and CDR2 sequences are MDHEN and SYDVKM. This CDR3 has 17 residues. The CDR3 here is CASSSSRRAPSYNEQFF.

This chain links TRBV28 with TRBJ2-3; no DNA is available, so the TRBD1 call from TCRdb remains unchecked. The CDR3 sequence is 15 residues long. Germline V gene data show CDR1 as MDHEN and CDR2 as SYDVKM. CDR3 sequence: CASSLRQGILDTQYF.

J is TRBJ1-1 and V is TRBV20-1. Germline V gene sequence: CDR1 DFQATT, CDR2 SNEGSKA (reference sequence). The CDR3 is made up of 14 amino acids. This chain's CDR3 is CSAREGGSGTEAFF.

This chain uses TRBV6-5 with TRBJ1-5; the D gene TCRdb calls, TRBD1, cannot be checked with no DNA. CDR3 size: 13 residues. Germline V CDR1 and CDR2: MNHEY, SVGAGI. The CDR3 is CATNGAPNQPQHF.

The chain uses TRBV4-2 and TRBJ1-2. This CDR3 is 13 amino acids long. Per germline, CDR1 LGHNA and CDR2 YNFKEQ. CDR3 in amino acids: CASSQGDSGGYTF.